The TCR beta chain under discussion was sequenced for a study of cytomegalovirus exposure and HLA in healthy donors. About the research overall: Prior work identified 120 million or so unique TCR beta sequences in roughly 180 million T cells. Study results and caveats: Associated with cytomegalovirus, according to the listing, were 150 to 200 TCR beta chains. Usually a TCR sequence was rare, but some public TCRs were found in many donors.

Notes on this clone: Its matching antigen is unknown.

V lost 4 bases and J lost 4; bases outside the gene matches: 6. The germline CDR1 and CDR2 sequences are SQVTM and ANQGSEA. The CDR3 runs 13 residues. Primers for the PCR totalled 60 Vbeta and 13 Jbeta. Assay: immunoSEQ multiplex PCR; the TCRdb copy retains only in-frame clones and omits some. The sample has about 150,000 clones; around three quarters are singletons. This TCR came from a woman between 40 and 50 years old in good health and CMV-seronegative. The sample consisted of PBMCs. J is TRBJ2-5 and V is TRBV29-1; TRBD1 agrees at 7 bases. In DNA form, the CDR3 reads TGCAGCGTTGGGCAGGGGGTTCGAGAGACCCAGTACTTC. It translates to CSVGQGVRETQYF.